The clone carrying this T cell receptor beta chain was detected a few times. Germline lookup yields CDR1 MDHEN and CDR2 SYDVKM. CDR3 length: 10 residues. These data come from a study of human T cells and chemical hapten exposure. Described time point: patch test 3, about 24 weeks after DPC sensitization. Treatment of the sample: therapeutic diphenylcyclopropenone sensitization with weekly scalp DPC. MiXCR was run by TCRdb on the RACE reads, yielding one entry per CDR3 protein. The sample shows 45,000 to 60,000 distinct CDR3 sequences, roughly 12% of them seen only once. V and J are TRBV28 and TRBJ2-1; D gene ambiguous. The sequence derives from a man younger than 40 with alopecia areata. Some clones in this sample may be carry-over from other donors' samples. Material: whole blood, obtained in connection with sensitization to the hapten diphenylcyclopropenone (DPC). The CDR3: CVSGNNEQFF. CDR3 in DNA: TGTGTTTCCGGTAACAATGAGCAGTTCTTC.